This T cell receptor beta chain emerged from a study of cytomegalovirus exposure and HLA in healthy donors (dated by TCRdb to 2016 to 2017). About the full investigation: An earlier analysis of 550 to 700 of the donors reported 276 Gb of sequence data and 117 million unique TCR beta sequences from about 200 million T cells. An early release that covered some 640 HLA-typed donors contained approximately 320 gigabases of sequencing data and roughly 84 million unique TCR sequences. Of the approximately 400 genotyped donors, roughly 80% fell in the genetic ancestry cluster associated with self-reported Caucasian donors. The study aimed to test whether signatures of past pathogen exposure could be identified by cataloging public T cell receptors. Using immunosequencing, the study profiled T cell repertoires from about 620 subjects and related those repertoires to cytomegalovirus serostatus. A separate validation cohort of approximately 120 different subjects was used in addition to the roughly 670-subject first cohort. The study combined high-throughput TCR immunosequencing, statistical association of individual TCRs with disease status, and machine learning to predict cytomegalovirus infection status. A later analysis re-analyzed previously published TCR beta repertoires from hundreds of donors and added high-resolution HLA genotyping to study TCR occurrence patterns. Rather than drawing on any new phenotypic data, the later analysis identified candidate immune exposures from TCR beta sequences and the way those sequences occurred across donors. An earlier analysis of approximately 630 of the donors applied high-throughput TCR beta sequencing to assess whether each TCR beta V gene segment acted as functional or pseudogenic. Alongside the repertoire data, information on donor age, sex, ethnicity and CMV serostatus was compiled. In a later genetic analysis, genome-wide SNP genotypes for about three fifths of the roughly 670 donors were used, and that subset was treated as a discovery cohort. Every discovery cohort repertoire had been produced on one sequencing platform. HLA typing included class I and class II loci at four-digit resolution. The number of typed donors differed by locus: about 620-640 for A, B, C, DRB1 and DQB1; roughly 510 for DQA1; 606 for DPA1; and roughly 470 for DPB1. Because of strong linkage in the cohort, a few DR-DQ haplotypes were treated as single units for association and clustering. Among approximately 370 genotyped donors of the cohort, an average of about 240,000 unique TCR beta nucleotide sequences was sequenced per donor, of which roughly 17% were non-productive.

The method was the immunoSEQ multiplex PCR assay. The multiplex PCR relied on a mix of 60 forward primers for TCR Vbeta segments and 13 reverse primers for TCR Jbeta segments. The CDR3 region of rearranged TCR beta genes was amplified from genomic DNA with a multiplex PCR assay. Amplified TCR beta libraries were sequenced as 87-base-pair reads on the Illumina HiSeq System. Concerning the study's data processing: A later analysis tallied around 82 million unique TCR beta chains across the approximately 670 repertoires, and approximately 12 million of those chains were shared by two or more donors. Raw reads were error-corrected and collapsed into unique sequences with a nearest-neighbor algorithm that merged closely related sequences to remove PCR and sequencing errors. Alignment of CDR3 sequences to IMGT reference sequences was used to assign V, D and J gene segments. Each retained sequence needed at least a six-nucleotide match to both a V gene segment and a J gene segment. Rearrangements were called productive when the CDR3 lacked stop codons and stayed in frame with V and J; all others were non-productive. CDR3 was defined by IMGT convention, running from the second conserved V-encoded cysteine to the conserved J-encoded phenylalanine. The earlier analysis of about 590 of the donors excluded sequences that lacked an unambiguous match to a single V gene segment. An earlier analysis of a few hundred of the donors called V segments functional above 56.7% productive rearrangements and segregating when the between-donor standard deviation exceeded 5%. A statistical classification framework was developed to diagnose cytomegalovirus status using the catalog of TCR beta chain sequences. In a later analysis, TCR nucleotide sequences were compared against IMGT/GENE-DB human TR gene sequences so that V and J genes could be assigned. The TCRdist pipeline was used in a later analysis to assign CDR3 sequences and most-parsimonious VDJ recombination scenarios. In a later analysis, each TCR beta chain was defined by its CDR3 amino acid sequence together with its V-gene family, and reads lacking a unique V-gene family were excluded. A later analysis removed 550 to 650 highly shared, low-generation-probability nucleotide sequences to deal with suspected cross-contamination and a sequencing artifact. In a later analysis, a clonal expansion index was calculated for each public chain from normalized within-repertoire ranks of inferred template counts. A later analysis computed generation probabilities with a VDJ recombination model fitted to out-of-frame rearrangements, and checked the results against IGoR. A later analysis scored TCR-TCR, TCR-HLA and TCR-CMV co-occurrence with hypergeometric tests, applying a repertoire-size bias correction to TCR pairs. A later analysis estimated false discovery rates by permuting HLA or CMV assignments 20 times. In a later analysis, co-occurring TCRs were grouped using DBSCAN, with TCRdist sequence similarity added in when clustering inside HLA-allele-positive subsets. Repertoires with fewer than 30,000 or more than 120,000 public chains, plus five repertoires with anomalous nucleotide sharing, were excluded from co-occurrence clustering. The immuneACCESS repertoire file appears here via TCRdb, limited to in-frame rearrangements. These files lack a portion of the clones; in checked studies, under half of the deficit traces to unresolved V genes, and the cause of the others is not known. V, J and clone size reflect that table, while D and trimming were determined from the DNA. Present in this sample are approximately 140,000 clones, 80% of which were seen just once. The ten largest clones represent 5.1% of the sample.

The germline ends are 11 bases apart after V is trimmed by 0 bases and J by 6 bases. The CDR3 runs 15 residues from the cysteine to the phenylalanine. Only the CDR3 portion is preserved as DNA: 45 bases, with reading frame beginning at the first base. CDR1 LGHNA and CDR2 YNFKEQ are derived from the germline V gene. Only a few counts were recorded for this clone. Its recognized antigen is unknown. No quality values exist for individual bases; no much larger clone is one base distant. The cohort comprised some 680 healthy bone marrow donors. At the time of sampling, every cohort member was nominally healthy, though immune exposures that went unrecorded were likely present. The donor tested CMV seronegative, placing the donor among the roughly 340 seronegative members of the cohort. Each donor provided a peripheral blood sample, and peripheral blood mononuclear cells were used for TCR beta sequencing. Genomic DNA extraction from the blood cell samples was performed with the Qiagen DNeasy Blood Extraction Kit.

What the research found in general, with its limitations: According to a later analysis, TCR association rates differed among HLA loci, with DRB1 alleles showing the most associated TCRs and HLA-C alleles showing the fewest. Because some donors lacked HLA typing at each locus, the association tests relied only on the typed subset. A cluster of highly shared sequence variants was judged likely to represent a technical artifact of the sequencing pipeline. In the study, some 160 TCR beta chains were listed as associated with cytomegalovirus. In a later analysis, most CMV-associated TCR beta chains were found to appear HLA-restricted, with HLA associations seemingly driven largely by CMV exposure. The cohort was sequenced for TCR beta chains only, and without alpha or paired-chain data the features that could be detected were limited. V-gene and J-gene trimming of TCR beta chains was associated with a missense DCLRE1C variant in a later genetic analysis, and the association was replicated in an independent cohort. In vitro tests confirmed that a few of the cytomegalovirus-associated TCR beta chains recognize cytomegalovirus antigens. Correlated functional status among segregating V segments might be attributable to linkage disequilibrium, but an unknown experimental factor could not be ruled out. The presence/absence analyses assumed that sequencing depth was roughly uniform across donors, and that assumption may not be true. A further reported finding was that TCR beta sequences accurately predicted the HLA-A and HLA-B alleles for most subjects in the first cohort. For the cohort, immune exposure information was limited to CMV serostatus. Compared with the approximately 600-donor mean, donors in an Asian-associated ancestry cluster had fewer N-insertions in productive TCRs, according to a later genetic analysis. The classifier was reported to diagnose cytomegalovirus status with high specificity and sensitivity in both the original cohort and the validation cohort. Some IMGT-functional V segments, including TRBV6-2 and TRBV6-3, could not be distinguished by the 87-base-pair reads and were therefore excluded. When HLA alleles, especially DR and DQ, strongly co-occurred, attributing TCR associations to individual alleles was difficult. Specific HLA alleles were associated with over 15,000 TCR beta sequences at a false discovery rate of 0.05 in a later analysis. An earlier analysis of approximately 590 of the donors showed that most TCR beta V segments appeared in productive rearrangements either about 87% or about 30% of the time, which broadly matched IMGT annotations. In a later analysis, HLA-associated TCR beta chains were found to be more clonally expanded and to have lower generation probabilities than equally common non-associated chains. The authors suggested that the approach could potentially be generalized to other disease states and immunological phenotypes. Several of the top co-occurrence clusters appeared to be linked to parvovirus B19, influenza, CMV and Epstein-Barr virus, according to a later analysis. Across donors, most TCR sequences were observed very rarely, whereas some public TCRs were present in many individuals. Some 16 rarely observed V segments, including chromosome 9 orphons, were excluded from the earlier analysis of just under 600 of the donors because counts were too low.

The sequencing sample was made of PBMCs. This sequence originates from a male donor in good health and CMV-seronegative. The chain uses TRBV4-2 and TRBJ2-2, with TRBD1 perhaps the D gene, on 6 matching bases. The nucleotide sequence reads TGTGCCAGCAGCCAAGATTGGGCAGGGGCCGGGGAGCTGTTTTTT. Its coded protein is CASSQDWAGAGELFF.